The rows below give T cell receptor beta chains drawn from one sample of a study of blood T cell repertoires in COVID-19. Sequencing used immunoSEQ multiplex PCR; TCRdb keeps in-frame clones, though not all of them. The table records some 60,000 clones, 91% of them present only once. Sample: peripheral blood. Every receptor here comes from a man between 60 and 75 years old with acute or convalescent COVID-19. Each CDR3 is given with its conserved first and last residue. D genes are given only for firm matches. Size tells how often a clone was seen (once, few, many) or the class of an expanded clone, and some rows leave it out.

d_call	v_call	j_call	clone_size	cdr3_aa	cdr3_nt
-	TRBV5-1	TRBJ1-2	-	CASSLSQGNYGYTF	TGCGCCAGCAGCTTGTCACAGGGTAACTATGGCTACACCTTC
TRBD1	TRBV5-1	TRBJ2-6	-	CASSRKGQGASSGANVLTF	TGCGCCAGCAGCAGGAAGGGACAGGGGGCCTCCTCTGGGGCCAACGTCCTGACTTTC
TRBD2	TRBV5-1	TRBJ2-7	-	CASSKGLAGEISYEQYF	TGCGCCAGCAGCAAAGGACTAGCGGGAGAGATCTCCTACGAGCAGTACTTC
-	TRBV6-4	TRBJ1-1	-	CASSQERASTEAFF	TGTGCCAGCAGTCAGGAGCGGGCTTCTACTGAAGCTTTCTTT
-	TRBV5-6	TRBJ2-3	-	CASSIGTSTDTQYF	TGTGCCAGCAGCATAGGGACTAGCACAGATACGCAGTATTTT
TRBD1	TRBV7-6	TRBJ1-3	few	CASSSGGGGNTIYF	TGTGCCAGCAGCTCAGGGGGTGGTGGAAACACCATATATTTT
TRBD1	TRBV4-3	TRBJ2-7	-	CASSQGLPGTASYEQYF	TGCGCCAGCAGCCAAGGACTTCCCGGGACAGCCTCCTACGAGCAGTACTTC
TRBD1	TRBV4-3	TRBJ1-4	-	CASSPYRDRLEKLFF	TGCGCCAGCAGCCCGTACCGGGACAGACTAGAAAAACTGTTTTTT
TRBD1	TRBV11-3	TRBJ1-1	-	CASSFSTGGLATEAFF	TGTGCCAGCAGCTTTTCGACAGGGGGCTTAGCGACTGAAGCTTTCTTT
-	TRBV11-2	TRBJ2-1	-	CASSFRGSGSYNEQFF	TGTGCCAGCAGCTTTCGGGGGAGTGGCTCCTACAATGAGCAGTTCTTC
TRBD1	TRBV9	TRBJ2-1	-	CASSVDGQGVSSSYNEQFF	TGTGCCAGCAGCGTAGACGGACAGGGGGTTTCGAGCTCCTACAATGAGCAGTTCTTC
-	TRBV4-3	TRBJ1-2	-	CASSQDSQSNYGYTF	TGCGCCAGCAGCCAAGACTCCCAGTCTAACTATGGCTACACCTTC
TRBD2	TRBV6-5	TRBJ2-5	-	CAIRRTRSETQYF	TGTGCCATCCGCCGGACTAGAAGCGAGACCCAGTACTTC
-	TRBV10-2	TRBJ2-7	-	CAGRGSGTYEQYF	TGCGCCGGCCGGGGAAGCGGCACCTACGAGCAGTACTTC
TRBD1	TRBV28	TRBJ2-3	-	CASSLPGQDTDTQYF	TGTGCCAGCAGTTTACCCGGACAGGACACAGATACGCAGTATTTT
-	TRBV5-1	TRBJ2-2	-	CASRGGAETGELFF	TGCGCCAGCAGGGGCGGAGCGGAGACCGGGGAGCTGTTTTTT
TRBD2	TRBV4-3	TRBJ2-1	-	CASSQDLASGSFNEQFF	TGCGCCAGCAGCCAAGACCTGGCTAGCGGGAGCTTCAATGAGCAGTTCTTC
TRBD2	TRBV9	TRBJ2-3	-	CASSSGASGRPTDTQYF	TGTGCCAGCAGCTCAGGGGCTAGCGGGAGGCCCACAGATACGCAGTATTTT
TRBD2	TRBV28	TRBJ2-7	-	CASRTGGVWAEQYF	TGTGCCAGCAGGACCGGGGGGGTTTGGGCCGAGCAGTACTTC
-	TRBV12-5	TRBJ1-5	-	CASGLGPYSNQPQHF	TGTGCTAGTGGTTTGGGCCCCTATAGCAATCAGCCCCAGCATTTT
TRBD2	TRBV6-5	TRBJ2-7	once	CASSYSREGLYEQYF	TGTGCCAGCAGTTACTCGCGGGAGGGCCTGTACGAGCAGTACTTC
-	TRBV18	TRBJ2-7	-	CASSPPGGEQYF	TGTGCCAGCTCACCACCGGGGGGCGAGCAGTACTTC
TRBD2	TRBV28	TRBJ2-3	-	CASRSGRADTQYF	TGTGCCAGTCGAAGCGGGAGGGCAGATACGCAGTATTTT
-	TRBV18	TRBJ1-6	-	CASSPTNGAGVNNSPLHF	TGTGCCAGCTCACCGACAAACGGGGCAGGGGTAAATAATTCACCCCTCCACTTT
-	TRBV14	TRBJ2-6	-	CASSYSGANVLTF	TGTGCCAGCAGCTACTCTGGGGCCAACGTCCTGACTTTC
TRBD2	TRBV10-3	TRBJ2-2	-	CAISEASGSTGELFF	TGTGCCATCAGTGAGGCTAGCGGTAGCACCGGGGAGCTGTTTTTT
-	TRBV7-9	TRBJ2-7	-	CASSLTQATYEQYF	TGTGCCAGCAGCTTAACCCAGGCCACCTACGAGCAGTACTTC
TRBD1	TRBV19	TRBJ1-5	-	CASGGTGGRNNQPQHF	TGTGCCAGTGGAGGGACAGGGGGCCGGAACAATCAGCCCCAGCATTTT
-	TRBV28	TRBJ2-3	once	CASVPRGVGDTQYF	TGTGCCAGCGTCCCTCGGGGAGTGGGAGATACGCAGTATTTT
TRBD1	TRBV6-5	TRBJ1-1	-	CASSSTGAATEAFF	TGTGCCAGCAGTTCGACAGGGGCAGCCACTGAAGCTTTCTTT
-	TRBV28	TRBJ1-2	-	CASNSNYGYTF	TGTGCCAGCAATTCAAACTATGGCTACACCTTC
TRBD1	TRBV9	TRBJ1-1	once	CASSGQGVSTEAFF	TGTGCCAGCAGCGGACAGGGGGTGAGCACTGAAGCTTTCTTT
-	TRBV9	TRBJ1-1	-	CASSAYFHQGVPTEAFF	TGTGCCAGCAGCGCGTATTTTCACCAGGGCGTCCCCACTGAAGCTTTCTTT
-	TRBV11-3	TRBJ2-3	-	CASSPRTSGSTDTQYF	TGTGCCAGCAGCCCAAGGACGAGCGGAAGCACAGATACGCAGTATTTT
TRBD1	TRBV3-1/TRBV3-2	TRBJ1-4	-	CASSQAWDRGNEKLFF	TGTGCCAGCAGCCAAGCTTGGGACAGGGGCAACGAAAAACTGTTTTTT
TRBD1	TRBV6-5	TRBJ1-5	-	CASSYQGGAGQPQHF	TGTGCCAGCAGTTACCAAGGGGGCGCGGGTCAGCCCCAGCATTTT
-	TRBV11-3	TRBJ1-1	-	CASSLDRETEAFF	TGTGCCAGCAGCTTAGATCGGGAAACTGAAGCTTTCTTT
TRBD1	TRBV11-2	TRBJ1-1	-	CASSFSTGGDTEAFF	TGTGCCAGCAGCTTCTCGACAGGGGGCGATACTGAAGCTTTCTTT
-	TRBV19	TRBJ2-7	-	CASSISRDTYEQYF	TGTGCCAGTAGTATCTCCCGGGATACCTACGAGCAGTACTTC
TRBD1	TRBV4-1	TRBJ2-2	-	CASSRGQGATGELFF	TGCGCCAGCAGCCGCGGACAGGGGGCCACCGGGGAGCTGTTTTTT
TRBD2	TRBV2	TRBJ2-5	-	CASSEDRLARSETQYF	TGTGCCAGCAGTGAAGACCGACTAGCGAGGTCGGAGACCCAGTACTTC
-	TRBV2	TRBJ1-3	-	CASRATINSGNTIYF	TGTGCCAGCAGGGCGACAATTAACTCTGGAAACACCATATATTTT
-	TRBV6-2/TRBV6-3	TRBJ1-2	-	CASSFRDTARYGYTF	TGTGCCAGCAGTTTCCGGGACACGGCTAGGTATGGCTACACCTTC
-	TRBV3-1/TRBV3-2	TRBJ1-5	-	CASSPTQGQPQHF	TGTGCCAGCAGCCCCACACAGGGACAGCCCCAGCATTTT
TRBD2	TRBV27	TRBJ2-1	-	CASSLPGTTHEQFF	TGTGCCAGCAGTTTACCCGGGACTACCCATGAGCAGTTCTTC
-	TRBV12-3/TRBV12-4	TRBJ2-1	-	CASTLTRYEQFF	TGTGCCAGCACCCTCACTCGGTATGAGCAGTTCTTC
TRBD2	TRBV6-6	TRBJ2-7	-	CASSPTRTSAGEQYF	TGTGCCAGCAGCCCCACCCGGACTAGCGCCGGCGAGCAGTACTTC
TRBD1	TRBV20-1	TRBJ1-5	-	CSASQVGRGLNQPQHF	TGCAGTGCTAGTCAAGTCGGAAGGGGGCTGAATCAGCCCCAGCATTTT
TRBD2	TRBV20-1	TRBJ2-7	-	CSASRLARRGYEQYF	TGCAGTGCTAGTAGACTAGCCAGGAGAGGCTACGAGCAGTACTTC
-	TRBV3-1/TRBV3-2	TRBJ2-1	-	CASSLGAYNEQFF	TGTGCCAGCAGCCTAGGGGCCTACAATGAGCAGTTCTTC
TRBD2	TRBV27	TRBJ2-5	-	CASSDLAGGETQYF	TGTGCCAGCAGTGATCTAGCGGGGGGAGAGACCCAGTACTTC
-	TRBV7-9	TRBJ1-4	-	CASSLVQGTNEKLFF	TGTGCCAGCAGCTTAGTTCAGGGTACGAATGAAAAACTGTTTTTT
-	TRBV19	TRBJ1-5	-	CASSVGTQLRNQPQHF	TGTGCCAGTAGTGTCGGGACACAACTGCGCAATCAGCCCCAGCATTTT
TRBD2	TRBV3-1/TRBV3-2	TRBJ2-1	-	CARGLAGKYNEQFF	TGTGCCCGCGGACTAGCGGGGAAATACAATGAGCAGTTCTTC
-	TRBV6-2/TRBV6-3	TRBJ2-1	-	CASSYSKGVYNEQFF	TGTGCCAGCAGTTACTCAAAGGGGGTATACAATGAGCAGTTCTTC
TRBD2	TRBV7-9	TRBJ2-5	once	CASSLITSGRANKETQYF	TGTGCCAGCAGCTTAATAACTAGCGGGAGGGCTAATAAAGAGACCCAGTACTTC
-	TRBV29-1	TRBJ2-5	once	CSVENYEETQYF	TGCAGCGTTGAAAACTATGAAGAGACCCAGTACTTC
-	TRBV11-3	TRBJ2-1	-	CASSSRTHNNEQFF	TGTGCCAGCAGCTCTCGGACTCATAACAATGAGCAGTTCTTC
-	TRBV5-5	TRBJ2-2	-	CASSFLGTTSTGELFF	TGTGCCAGCAGCTTTTTGGGCACGACGAGCACCGGGGAGCTGTTTTTT
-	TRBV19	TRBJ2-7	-	CASSSIGSLGRYEQYF	TGTGCCAGTAGTTCAATAGGTAGCCTGGGGAGATACGAGCAGTACTTC